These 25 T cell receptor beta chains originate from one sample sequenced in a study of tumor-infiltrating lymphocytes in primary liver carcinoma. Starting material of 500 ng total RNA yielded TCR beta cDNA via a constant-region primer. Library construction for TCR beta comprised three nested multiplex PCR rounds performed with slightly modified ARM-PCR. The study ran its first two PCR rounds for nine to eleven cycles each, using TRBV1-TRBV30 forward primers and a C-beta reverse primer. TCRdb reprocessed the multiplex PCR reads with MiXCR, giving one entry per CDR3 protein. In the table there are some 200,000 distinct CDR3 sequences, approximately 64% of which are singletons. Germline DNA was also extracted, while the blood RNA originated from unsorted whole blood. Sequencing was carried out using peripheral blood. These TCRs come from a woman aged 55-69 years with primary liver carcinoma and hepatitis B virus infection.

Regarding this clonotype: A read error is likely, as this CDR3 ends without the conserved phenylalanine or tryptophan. CDR3 sequence: CASSLSSDRVVSKNIQYL. The CDR3 DNA reads as TGTGCCAGCAGCTTGTCCTCCGACAGGGTGGTTTCCAAAAACATTCAGTACCTC. The gene calls are TRBV5-6 and TRBJ2-4; 7 bases are a match to TRBD1. V shed 1 base, J shed 2 bases, and the junction held 12 bases outside the gene matches. CDR3 length: 18 amino acids. Germline V gene sequence: CDR1 SGHDT, CDR2 YYEEEE.

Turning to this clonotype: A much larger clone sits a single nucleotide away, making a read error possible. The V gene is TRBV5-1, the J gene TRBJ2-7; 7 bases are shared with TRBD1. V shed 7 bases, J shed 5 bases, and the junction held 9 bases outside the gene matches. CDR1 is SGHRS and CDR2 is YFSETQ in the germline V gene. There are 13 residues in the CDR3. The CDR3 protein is CASGVQGNHEQYF. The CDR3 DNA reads TGCGCCAGCGGCGTACAGGGGAACCACGAGCAGTACTTC.

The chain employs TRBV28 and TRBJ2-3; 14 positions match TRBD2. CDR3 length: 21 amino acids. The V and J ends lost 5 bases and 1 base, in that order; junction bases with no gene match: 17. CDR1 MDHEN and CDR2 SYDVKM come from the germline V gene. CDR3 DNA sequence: TGTGCCAGCAGTCCGACGCCGGGACTAGCGGGAGTAAGGAGCCGCACAGATACGCAGTATTTT. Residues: CASSPTPGLAGVRSRTDTQYF.

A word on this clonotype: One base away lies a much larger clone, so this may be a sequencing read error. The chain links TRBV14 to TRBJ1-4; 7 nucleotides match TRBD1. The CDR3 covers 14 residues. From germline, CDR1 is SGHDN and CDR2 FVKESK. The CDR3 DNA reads TGTGTCAGCAGCCATTGGGACAGTAATGAAAAACTGTTTTTT. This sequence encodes CVSSHWDSNEKLFF.

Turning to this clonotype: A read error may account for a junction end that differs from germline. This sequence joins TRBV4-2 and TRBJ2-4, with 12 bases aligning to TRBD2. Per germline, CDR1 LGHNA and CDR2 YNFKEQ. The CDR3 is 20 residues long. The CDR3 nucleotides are TGTACCAGCAGCCGAGAGTCCCCTAGCGGGAGGGTAGGGCCAGGAAACCTTCAGTACTTC. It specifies CTSSRESPSGRVGPGNLQYF.

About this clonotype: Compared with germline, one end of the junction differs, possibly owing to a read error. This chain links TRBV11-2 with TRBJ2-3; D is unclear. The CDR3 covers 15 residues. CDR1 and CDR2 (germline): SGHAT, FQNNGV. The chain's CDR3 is CASGLTSRSTDTQYF. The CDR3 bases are TGTGCCAGCGGCTTAACGAGCCGGAGCACAGATACGCAGTATTTT.

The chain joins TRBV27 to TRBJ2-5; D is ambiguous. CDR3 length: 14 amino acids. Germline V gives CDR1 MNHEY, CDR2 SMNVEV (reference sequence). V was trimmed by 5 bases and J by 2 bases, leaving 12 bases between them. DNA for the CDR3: TGTGCCAGCAGTCCTAGGACGATTCAAGAGACCCAGTACTTC. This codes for CASSPRTIQETQYF.

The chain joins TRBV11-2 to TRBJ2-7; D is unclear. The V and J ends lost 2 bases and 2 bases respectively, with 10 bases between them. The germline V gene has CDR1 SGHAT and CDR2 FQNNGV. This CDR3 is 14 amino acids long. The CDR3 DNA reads TGTGCCAGCAGCTTAACTGACACTGCCTACGAGCAGTACTTC. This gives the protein CASSLTDTAYEQYF.

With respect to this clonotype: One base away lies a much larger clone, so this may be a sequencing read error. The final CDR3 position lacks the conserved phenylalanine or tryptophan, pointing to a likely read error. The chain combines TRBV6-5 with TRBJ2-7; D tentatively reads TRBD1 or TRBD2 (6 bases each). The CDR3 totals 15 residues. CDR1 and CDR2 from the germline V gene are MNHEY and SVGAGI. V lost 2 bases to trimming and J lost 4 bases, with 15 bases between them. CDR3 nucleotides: TGTGCCAGCAGTTACAGGAGGGGGAGCGGTTACGAGCAGTACATC. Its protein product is CASSYRRGSGYEQYI.

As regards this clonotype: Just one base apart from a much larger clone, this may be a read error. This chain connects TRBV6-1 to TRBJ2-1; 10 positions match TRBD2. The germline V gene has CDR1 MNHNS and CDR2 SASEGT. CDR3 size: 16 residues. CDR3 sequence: CAGSEVALAGNNEQFF. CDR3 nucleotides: TGTGCCGGCAGTGAAGTGGCACTAGCGGGAAACAATGAGCAGTTCTTC.

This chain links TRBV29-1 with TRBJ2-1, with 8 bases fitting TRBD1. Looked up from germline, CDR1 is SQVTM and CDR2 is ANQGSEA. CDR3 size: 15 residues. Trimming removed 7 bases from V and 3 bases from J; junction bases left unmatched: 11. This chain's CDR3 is CSAHFPGGGYNEQFF. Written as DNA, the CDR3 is TGCAGCGCTCACTTCCCAGGGGGCGGCTACAATGAGCAGTTCTTC.

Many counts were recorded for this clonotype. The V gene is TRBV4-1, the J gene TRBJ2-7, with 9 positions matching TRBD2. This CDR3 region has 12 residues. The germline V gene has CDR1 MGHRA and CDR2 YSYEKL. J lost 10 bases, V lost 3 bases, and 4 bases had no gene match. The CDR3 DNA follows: TGCGCCAGCAGCCACTTAGCGGGAGACCAGTACTTC. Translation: CASSHLAGDQYF.

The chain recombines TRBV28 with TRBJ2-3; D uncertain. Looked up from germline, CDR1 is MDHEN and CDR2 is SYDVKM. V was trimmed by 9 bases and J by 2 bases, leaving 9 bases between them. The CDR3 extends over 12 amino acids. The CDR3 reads CARTSNTDTQYF. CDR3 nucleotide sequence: TGTGCCAGGACATCGAACACAGATACGCAGTATTTT.

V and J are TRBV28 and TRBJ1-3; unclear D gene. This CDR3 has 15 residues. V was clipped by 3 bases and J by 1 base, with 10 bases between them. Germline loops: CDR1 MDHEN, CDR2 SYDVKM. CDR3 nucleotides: TGTGCCAGCAGTTTTTTGGGGTCTTCTGGAAACACCATATATTTT. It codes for CASSFLGSSGNTIYF.

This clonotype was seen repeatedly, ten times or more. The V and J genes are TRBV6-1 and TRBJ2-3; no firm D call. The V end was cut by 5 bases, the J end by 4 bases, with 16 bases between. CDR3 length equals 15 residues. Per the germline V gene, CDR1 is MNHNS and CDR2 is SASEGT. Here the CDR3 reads CASSIMSFPSDTQYF. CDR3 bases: TGTGCCAGCAGTATAATGTCGTTCCCGTCAGATACGCAGTATTTT.

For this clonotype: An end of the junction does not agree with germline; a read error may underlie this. This chain's CDR3 is CAGSLVTSGRGDTQYF. The DNA of the CDR3 is TGCGCCGGCAGCTTGGTAACTAGCGGGAGGGGAGATACGCAGTATTTT. The chain links TRBV5-1 to TRBJ2-3, with 13 bases fitting TRBD2. CDR1 and CDR2 (germline): SGHRS, YFSETQ. The CDR3 spans 16 residues.

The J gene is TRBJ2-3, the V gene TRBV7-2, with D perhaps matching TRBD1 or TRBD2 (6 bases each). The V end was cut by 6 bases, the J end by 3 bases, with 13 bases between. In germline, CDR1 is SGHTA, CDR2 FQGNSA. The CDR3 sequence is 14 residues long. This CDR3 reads CASRRGAPTDTQYF. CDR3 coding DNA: TGTGCCAGCAGGAGGGGGGCGCCTACAGATACGCAGTATTTT.

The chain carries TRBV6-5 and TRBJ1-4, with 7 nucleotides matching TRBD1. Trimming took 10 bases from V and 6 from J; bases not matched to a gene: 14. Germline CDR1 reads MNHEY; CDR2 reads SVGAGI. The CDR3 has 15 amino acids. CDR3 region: CANRYLSGGDEKLFF. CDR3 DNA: TGTGCCAACAGATATCTATCAGGGGGGGATGAAAAACTGTTTTTT.

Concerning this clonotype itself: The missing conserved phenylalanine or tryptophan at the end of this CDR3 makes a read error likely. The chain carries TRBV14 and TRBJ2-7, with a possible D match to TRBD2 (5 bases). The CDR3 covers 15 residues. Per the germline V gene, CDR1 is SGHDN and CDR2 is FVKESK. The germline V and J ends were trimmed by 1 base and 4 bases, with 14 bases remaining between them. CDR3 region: CASSQGSRRLYEQYL. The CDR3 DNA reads TGTGCCAGCAGCCAAGGAAGCAGGAGGCTTTACGAGCAGTACTTA.

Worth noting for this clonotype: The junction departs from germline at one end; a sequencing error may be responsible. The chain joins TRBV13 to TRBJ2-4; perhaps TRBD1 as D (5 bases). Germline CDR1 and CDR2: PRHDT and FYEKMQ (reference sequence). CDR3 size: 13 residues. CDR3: CASSRQGPNIHYF. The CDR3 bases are TGTGCCAGCAGCCGTCAGGGTCCAAACATTCACTACTTC.

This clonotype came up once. The DNA of the CDR3 is TGTGCCTGGAGCCTTATGCAGGGTCCCTACGAGCAGTACTTC. Translating gives CAWSLMQGPYEQYF. The chain employs TRBV30 and TRBJ2-7; TRBD1 might be the D (5 bases). There are 14 residues in the CDR3. Germline V gene lookup returns CDR1 GTSNPN and CDR2 SVGIG (reference sequence). Trimming left V 3 bases short and J 2 bases short, with 14 bases between.

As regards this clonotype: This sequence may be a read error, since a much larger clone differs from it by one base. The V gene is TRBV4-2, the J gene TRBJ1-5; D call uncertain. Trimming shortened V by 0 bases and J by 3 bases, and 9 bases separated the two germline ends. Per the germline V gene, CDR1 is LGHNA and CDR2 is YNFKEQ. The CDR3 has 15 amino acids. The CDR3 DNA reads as TGTGCCAGCAGCCAAGATCGAGGGTACAATCAGCCCCAGCATTTT. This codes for CASSQDRGYNQPQHF.

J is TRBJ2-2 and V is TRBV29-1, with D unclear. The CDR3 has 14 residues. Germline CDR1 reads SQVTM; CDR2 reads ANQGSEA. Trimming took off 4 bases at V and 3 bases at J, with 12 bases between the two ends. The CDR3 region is CSVVGEPDTGELFF. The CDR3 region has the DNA TGCAGCGTTGTCGGTGAGCCTGACACCGGGGAGCTGTTTTTT.

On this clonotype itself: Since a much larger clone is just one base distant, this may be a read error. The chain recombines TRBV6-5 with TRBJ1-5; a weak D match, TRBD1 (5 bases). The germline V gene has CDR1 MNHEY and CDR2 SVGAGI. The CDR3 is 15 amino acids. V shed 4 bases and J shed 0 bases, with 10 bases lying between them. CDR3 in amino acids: CASSSGVGSNQPQHF. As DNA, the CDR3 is TGTGCCAGCAGTTCGGGGGTGGGTAGCAATCAGCCCCAGCATTTT.

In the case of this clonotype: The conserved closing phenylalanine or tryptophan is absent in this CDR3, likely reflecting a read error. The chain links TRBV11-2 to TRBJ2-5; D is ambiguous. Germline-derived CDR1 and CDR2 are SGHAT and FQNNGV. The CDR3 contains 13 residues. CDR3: CACSLGSVKAQYL. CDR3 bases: TGTGCCTGCAGCTTGGGGTCGGTGAAGGCCCAGTACTTG.